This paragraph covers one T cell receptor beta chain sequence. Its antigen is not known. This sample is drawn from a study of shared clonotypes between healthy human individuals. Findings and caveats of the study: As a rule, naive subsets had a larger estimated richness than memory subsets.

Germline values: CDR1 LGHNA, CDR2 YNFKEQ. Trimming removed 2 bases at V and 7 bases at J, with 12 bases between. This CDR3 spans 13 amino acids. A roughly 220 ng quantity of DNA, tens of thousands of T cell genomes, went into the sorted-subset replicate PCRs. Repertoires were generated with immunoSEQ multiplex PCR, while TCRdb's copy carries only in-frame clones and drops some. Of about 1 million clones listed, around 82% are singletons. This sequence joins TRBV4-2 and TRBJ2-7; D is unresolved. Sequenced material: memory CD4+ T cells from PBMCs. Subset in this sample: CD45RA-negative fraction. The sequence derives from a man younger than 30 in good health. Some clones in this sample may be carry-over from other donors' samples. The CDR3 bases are TGTGCCAGCAGCCAAACCCTACAGTATGAGCAGTACTTC. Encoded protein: CASSQTLQYEQYF.